The 18 T cell receptor beta chains below come from one sample, sequenced in a study of identical twins. TCRdb reanalysed the 5' RACE reads using MiXCR and keeps one entry per CDR3 protein. The table lists 300,000 to 350,000 distinct CDR3 sequences, around 12% of them singletons. Another study also made use of these data, one on yellow fever vaccine responses in identical twins.

The sample comprised CD8+ T cells sorted from blood. The receptors shown here come from a woman younger than 35 in good health.

At least ten counts were recorded for this clonotype. V and J are TRBV15 and TRBJ1-2; D is undetermined. CDR1 is LNHNV and CDR2 is YYDKDF in the germline V gene (reference sequence). CDR3 length equals 14 residues. Trimming removed 0 bases at V and 2 bases at J, with 7 bases between. The CDR3 nucleotides read TGTGCCACCAGCAGAGATGGGTCCAACTATGGCTACACCTTC. The encoded protein is CATSRDGSNYGYTF.

The rearrangement links TRBV12-3 or TRBV12-4 to TRBJ2-2; no clear D. Trimming shortened V by 2 bases and J by 4 bases, and 8 bases separated the two germline ends. The CDR3 is 14 residues long. The CDR3 is CASSLSTGTGELFF. CDR3 DNA sequence: TGTGCCAGCAGTTTATCGACGGGCACCGGGGAGCTGTTTTTT.

This clonotype was detected many times. The V and J genes are TRBV4-1 and TRBJ2-3, with D hard to call. The V gene lost 4 bases and the J gene lost 6 bases, with 11 bases spanning the gap. Germline lookup yields CDR1 MGHRA and CDR2 YSYEKL. CDR3 length equals 13 residues. This CDR3 is CASSPGRSDTQYF. In nucleotides, the CDR3 is TGCGCCAGCAGCCCCGGGCGGTCGGATACGCAGTATTTT.

This chain links TRBV2 with TRBJ2-3; tentative D call: TRBD2 (5 bases). The CDR3 spans 15 residues. Germline V gene lookup returns CDR1 SNHLY and CDR2 FYNNEI. V was cut by 4 bases and J by 6 bases, with 17 bases left in between. The CDR3 loop is CASSAPLVGVDTQYF. For the CDR3, the DNA is TGTGCCAGCAGTGCCCCCCTCGTGGGAGTGGATACGCAGTATTTT.

A few counts support this clonotype. The chain combines TRBV10-2 with TRBJ1-1, with D uncertain. V lost 7 bases and J 1 base, leaving 10 bases between the germline ends. The germline V gene has CDR1 WSHSY and CDR2 SAAADI. CDR3 length: 13 residues. The CDR3 sequence: CASTPTPNTEAFF. CDR3 coding DNA: TGCGCCAGCACGCCAACACCGAACACTGAAGCTTTCTTT.

This clonotype was counted a few times. The chain is built from TRBV2 and TRBJ2-1, with 8 bases aligning to TRBD2. CDR1 and CDR2 from the germline V gene are SNHLY and FYNNEI. V shed 5 bases, J shed 5 bases, and the junction held 11 bases outside the gene matches. The CDR3 has 16 residues. The CDR3, as DNA: TGTGCCAGCAGTCCCCCCGTAGCGGGACGGGACAATGAGCAGTTCTTC. This gives the protein CASSPPVAGRDNEQFF.

This clonotype was counted ten times or more. The rearrangement joins TRBV12-3 or TRBV12-4 to TRBJ1-2; the D gene is possibly TRBD1 (5 bases). Trimming removed 6 bases from V and 0 bases from J, with 20 bases in between. The CDR3 contains 17 residues. CDR3 DNA: TGTGCCAGCAGCCTGAGCCAGGGCTGGCCTTCTAACTATGGCTACACCTTC. Translation gives CASSLSQGWPSNYGYTF.

This clonotype has more than one count but fewer than ten. This chain connects TRBV7-2 to TRBJ1-1; TRBD1 aligns across 7 bases. This CDR3 contains 17 residues. Germline trimming cut 5 bases from V and 5 bases from J; bases unmatched to any gene: 17. CDR1 SGHTA and CDR2 FQGNSA come from the germline V gene. CDR3 amino acids: CASSHHYRQGRETEAFF. DNA for the CDR3: TGTGCCAGCAGCCACCACTACCGACAGGGCAGGGAGACTGAAGCTTTCTTT.

This clonotype occurred a few times. The chain combines TRBV12-5 with TRBJ2-3; TRBD2 agrees at 12 bases. This CDR3 has 18 residues. Germline lookup yields CDR1 LGHNT and CDR2 FRNRAP. With V trimmed by 2 bases and J by 1 base, 7 bases remained unmatched. For the CDR3, the DNA is TGTGCTAGTGGTTTGACCCCTAGCGGGGGGGCAGGCACAGATACGCAGTATTTT. Its translation: CASGLTPSGGAGTDTQYF.

This clonotype showed up just a few times. The V gene is TRBV4-1, the J gene TRBJ2-1; possibly TRBD1 for D (5 bases). The length of the CDR3 is 17 residues. Germline CDR1 reads MGHRA; CDR2 reads YSYEKL. V lost 0 bases and J 5 bases, leaving 17 bases between the germline ends. CDR3 protein: CASSQEFQGSRHNEQFF. The DNA for the CDR3 is TGCGCCAGCAGCCAAGAATTCCAGGGAAGTAGGCACAATGAGCAGTTCTTC.

This clonotype was counted ten times or more. V is TRBV5-1 and J is TRBJ2-7; 8 bases fit TRBD2. After removal of 3 bases from V and 4 bases from J, the junction contained 12 bases not matched to a gene. The CDR3 extends over 16 amino acids. The V gene's germline CDR1 is SGHRS and CDR2 YFSETQ. The CDR3 loop reads CASSWGSGKAAYEQYF. The CDR3, as DNA: TGCGCCAGCAGCTGGGGTAGCGGGAAAGCAGCGTACGAGCAGTACTTC.

This clonotype has only a few counts. The V gene is TRBV12-3 or TRBV12-4, the J gene TRBJ2-5; no reliable D call. The V end was cut by 6 bases, the J end by 5 bases, with 16 bases between. This CDR3 is built from 14 residues. The CDR3 DNA reads as TGTGCCAGCAGGAAATACCAAATTGCGGAGACCCAGTACTTC. Translation: CASRKYQIAETQYF.

This clonotype was observed a few times. This rearrangement joins TRBV7-2 to TRBJ2-3; 9 nucleotides align to TRBD2. V gave up 5 bases and J gave up 2 bases; unmatched junction bases: 8. Germline CDR1 is SGHTA and CDR2 is FQGNSA. The CDR3 is 16 amino acids. CDR3 sequence: CASSPPSGAPTDTQYF. In DNA form, the CDR3 reads TGTGCCAGCAGCCCCCCTAGCGGGGCCCCCACAGATACGCAGTATTTT.

This clonotype has a count of ten or more. The gene calls are TRBV12-3 or TRBV12-4 and TRBJ2-1, with D hard to call. CDR3 length equals 13 residues. V was pared by 2 bases and J by 6 bases, with 8 bases between. The DNA of the CDR3 is TGTGCCAGCAGTTTATCTTCGGTCAATGAGCAGTTCTTC. Amino acid sequence: CASSLSSVNEQFF.

This clonotype was picked up a small number of times. This chain connects TRBV5-4 to TRBJ2-7; D call uncertain. The germline gives CDR1 SGHNT, CDR2 YYREEE (reference sequence). CDR3 length: 11 amino acids. Trimming removed 4 bases at V and 3 bases at J, with 5 bases between. The CDR3 protein is CASSRYYEQYF. In DNA, the CDR3 is TGTGCCAGCAGCCGATACTACGAGCAGTACTTC.

The table lists this clonotype with many counts. The chain links TRBV5-1 to TRBJ2-7; D ambiguous. Per germline, CDR1 SGHRS and CDR2 YFSETQ. V lost 1 base to trimming and J lost 0 bases, with 11 bases between them. The CDR3 is made up of 15 amino acids. CDR3 bases: TGCGCCAGCAGCTTGTCACTAACCAGCTCCTACGAGCAGTACTTC. Amino acid sequence: CASSLSLTSSYEQYF. The full variable domain, completed using reference TRBV5-1 and TRBJ2-7, is KAGVTQTPRYLIKTRGQQVTLSCSPISGHRSVSWYQQTPGQGLQFLFEYFSETQRNKGNFPGRFSGRQFSNSRSEMNVSTLELGDSALYLCASSLSLTSSYEQYFGPGTRLTVT.

This chain links TRBV20-1 with TRBJ2-7; D remains unclear. The V and J ends lost 2 bases and 0 bases respectively, with 8 bases between them. Germline V gives CDR1 DFQATT, CDR2 SNEGSKA (reference sequence). The CDR3 extends over 13 amino acids. CDR3 sequence: CSARPMSSYEQYV. CDR3 nucleotide sequence: TGCAGTGCTAGACCGATGAGCTCCTACGAGCAGTACGTC.

The chain joins TRBV3-1 to TRBJ1-1, with 7 bases matching TRBD1. The V gene end was trimmed by 4 bases and the J gene end by 0 bases; junction bases not matched to a gene: 5. The CDR3 is 15 residues long. The germline V gene encodes CDR1 LGHDT and CDR2 YNNKEL (reference sequence). This chain's CDR3 is CASSLQQGMNTEAFF. The DNA for the CDR3 is TGTGCCAGCAGCCTTCAACAGGGGATGAACACTGAAGCTTTCTTT.